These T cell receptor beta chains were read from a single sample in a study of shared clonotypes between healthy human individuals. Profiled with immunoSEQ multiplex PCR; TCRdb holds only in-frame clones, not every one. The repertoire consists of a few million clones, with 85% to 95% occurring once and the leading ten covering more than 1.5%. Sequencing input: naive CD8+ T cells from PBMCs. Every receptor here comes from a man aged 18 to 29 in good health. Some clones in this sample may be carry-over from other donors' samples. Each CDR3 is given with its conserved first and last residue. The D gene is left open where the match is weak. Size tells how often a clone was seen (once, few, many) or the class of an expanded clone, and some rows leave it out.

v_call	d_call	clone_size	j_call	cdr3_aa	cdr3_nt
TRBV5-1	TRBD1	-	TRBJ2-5	CASSPDRGETQYF	TGCGCCAGCAGCCCGGACAGGGGGGAGACCCAGTACTTC
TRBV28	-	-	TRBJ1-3	CASTDWGYEDSGNTIYF	TGTGCCAGCACCGATTGGGGATACGAGGACTCTGGAAACACCATATATTTT
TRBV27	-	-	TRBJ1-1	CASSLSGSGTEAFF	TGTGCCAGCAGTTTATCAGGTTCGGGGACTGAAGCTTTCTTT
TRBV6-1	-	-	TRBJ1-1	CASSEAVDRSRLNTEAFF	TGTGCCAGCAGTGAAGCAGTCGACAGGTCTAGGCTGAACACTGAAGCTTTCTTT
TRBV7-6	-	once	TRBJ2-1	CASRKERHPYNEQFF	TGTGCCAGCAGGAAAGAGCGGCACCCCTACAATGAGCAGTTCTTC
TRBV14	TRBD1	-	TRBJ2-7	CASSQRRGGQGLSEQYF	TGTGCCAGCAGCCAACGAAGGGGGGGACAGGGGCTTTCCGAGCAGTACTTC
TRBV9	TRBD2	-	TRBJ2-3	CASSVALGTSVTDTQYF	TGTGCCAGCAGCGTAGCGTTGGGGACTAGCGTCACAGATACGCAGTATTTT
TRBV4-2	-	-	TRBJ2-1	CASSHLPGYNEQFF	TGTGCCAGCAGTCATCTTCCCGGATACAATGAGCAGTTCTTC
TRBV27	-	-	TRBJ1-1	CASSLSRAGTEAFF	TGTGCCAGCAGTTTAAGTAGGGCTGGAACTGAAGCTTTCTTT
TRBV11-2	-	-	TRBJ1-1	CASSLVGPDTEAFF	TGTGCCAGCAGCTTAGTGGGTCCCGACACTGAAGCTTTCTTT
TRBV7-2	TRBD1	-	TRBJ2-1	CASSLRQGVYNEQFF	TGTGCCAGCAGCTTACGACAGGGGGTTTACAATGAGCAGTTCTTC
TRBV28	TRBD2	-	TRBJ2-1	CAIAGTSGEGYNEQFF	TGTGCCATCGCCGGGACTAGCGGAGAAGGCTACAATGAGCAGTTCTTC
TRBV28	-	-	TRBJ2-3	CASSRPRDTLPSGTQYF	TGTGCCAGCAGTCGGCCCCGGGACACTCTCCCGTCGGGGACGCAGTATTTT
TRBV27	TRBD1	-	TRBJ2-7	CASSPLGQIYEQYF	TGTGCCAGCAGTCCGCTGGGACAGATCTACGAGCAGTACTTC
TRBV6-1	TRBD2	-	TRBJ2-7	CASSEARLAGEQYF	TGTGCCAGCAGTGAAGCGCGACTAGCAGGCGAGCAGTACTTC
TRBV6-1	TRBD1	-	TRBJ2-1	CASSTQGWDEQFF	TGTGCCAGCAGTACACAGGGGTGGGATGAGCAGTTCTTC
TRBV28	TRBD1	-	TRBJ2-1	CASTGGYNEQFF	TGTGCCAGCACAGGGGGTTACAATGAGCAGTTCTTC